This entry lists 31 T cell receptor beta chains sequenced from one sample in a study of tumor-infiltrating lymphocytes in primary liver carcinoma. The input was roughly 0.5 ug total RNA; TCR beta cDNA was made from it with a constant-region primer. Three nested multiplex PCR rounds of slightly modified ARM-PCR generated TCR beta libraries. The opening two PCR rounds, nine to eleven cycles each, paired TRBV1-TRBV30 forward primers with a C-beta reverse primer. TCRdb ran MiXCR on the multiplex PCR reads and lists one entry per CDR3 protein. The sample holds 20,000 to 25,000 distinct CDR3 sequences, about three quarters seen once. The tissue used was unsorted bulk material of 20-30 mg. RNA and DNA were co-extracted from it with the AllPrep DNA/RNA mini kit. The material sequenced was liver tumor tissue from sampling region 1. Subset specified: tumor region T1, superior pole. The receptors here all came from a woman in her 30s with primary liver carcinoma and hepatitis B virus infection.

A word on this clonotype: Without the conserved terminal phenylalanine or tryptophan, this CDR3 likely stems from a read error. The rearrangement uses TRBV7-8 and TRBJ2-7, with TRBD2 matching 7 bases. The CDR3 sequence is 16 residues long. V gave up 5 bases and J gave up 6 bases; unmatched junction bases: 16. CDR1 and CDR2 (germline): SGHVS, FQNEAQ. CDR3 bases: TGTGCCAGCAGCCCATTACTAGCGAGTGAAGGCCTCGAGCAGTACATC. Translation: CASSPLLASEGLEQYI.

This clonotype occurred a few times. It is likely a read error, because the conserved phenylalanine at the end of the CDR3 is missing. This chain joins TRBV11-3 and TRBJ2-1, with a weak D call TRBD2 (6 bases). Germline-derived CDR1 and CDR2 are SGHNT and YENEEA. CDR3 size: 17 residues. V gave up 0 bases and J gave up 3 bases, with 15 bases separating them. CDR3 sequence: CASSLDLLAGGYNEQFL. CDR3 DNA: TGTGCCAGCAGCTTAGACCTACTAGCTGGAGGCTACAATGAGCAGTTCTTA.

This clonotype was seen repeatedly, ten times or more. The chain employs TRBV7-3 and TRBJ2-1; no reliable D call. Trimming pared 5 bases from V and 4 bases from J, leaving 12 bases between. Germline loops: CDR1 SGHTA, CDR2 FQGTGA. The CDR3 has 14 amino acids. CDR3 loop: CASSPGGGYNEQFF. The DNA for the CDR3 is TGTGCCAGCAGCCCTGGTGGCGGATACAATGAGCAGTTCTTC. Full variable domain (outside the CDR3, taken from reference TRBV7-3 and TRBJ2-1): GAGVSQTPSNKVTEKGKYVELRCDPISGHTALYWYRQSLGQGPEFLIYFQGTGAADDSGLPNDRFFAVRPEGSVSTLKIQRTERGDSAVYLCASSPGGGYNEQFFGPGTRLTVL.

Remarks on this clonotype: At one end the junction does not follow the germline gene, possibly because of a read error. The chain has TRBV4-1 and TRBJ2-5; weak D call: TRBD2 (5 bases). Germline V lookup: CDR1 MGHRA, CDR2 YSYEKL. The CDR3 runs to 13 residues. CDR3 in DNA: TGCGCCAGCACAAATCTGAGGGAAGATACCCAGTACTTC. Its translation: CASTNLREDTQYF.

The V and J genes are TRBV24-1 and TRBJ2-1; tentatively, D is TRBD1 (5 bases). Germline V gene lookup returns CDR1 KGHDR and CDR2 SFDVKD. Trimming pared 11 bases from V and 1 base from J, leaving 11 bases between. The CDR3 is 13 residues long. The CDR3 coding sequence is TGTGCCATCATGGACACTTCCTACAATGAGCAGTTCTTC. Its translation is CAIMDTSYNEQFF.

Regarding this clonotype: Compared with germline, one end of the junction differs, possibly owing to a read error. The chain carries TRBV6-5 and TRBJ2-2; 10 bases are a match to TRBD2. This CDR3 spans 16 amino acids. Looked up from germline, CDR1 is MNHEY and CDR2 is SVGAGI. CDR3 in amino acids: CASQGRLAGVVRGELF. The CDR3 DNA follows: TGTGCCAGCCAGGGCCGGCTAGCGGGAGTGGTTCGTGGGGAGCTGTTT.

Regarding this clonotype: The final CDR3 position lacks the conserved phenylalanine or tryptophan, pointing to a likely read error. The DNA is omitted, as the CDR3 cannot be located on it reliably, and the CDR3 follows TCRdb's listing. The rearrangement uses TRBV11-3 and TRBJ2-1; the table names TRBD1, a call not compared with the DNA. Per germline, CDR1 SGHNT and CDR2 YENEEA. The CDR3 is made up of 16 amino acids, end residues included. This chain's CDR3 is CAISSTGHGFLDEQSS.

Details on this clonotype: The junction does not match germline at one end; this may be a read error. The chain employs TRBV11-2 and TRBJ1-1; a possible D gene is TRBD1 (5 bases). Per the germline V gene, CDR1 is SGHAT and CDR2 is FQNNGV. This CDR3 has 14 amino acids. The CDR3 protein is CASRFTGGRAEAFF. CDR3 DNA: TGTGCCAGCAGATTTACGGGGGGGAGGGCTGAGGCTTTCTTT.

A note on this clonotype: At one end, the junction sequence differs from germline, possibly due to a read error. V is TRBV11-3 and J is TRBJ2-1, with TRBD2 identical over 9 bases. The CDR3 spans 15 residues. Looked up from germline, CDR1 is SGHNT and CDR2 is YENEEA. CDR3 residues: CASNRLAVGGYERFF. CDR3 in DNA: TGCGCCAGCAACCGACTAGCGGTGGGGGGGTATGAGCGGTTCTTC.

With regard to this clonotype: One end of the junction is discordant with germline, which a read error may explain. This chain connects TRBV11-1 to TRBJ2-5, with D unclear. Per the germline V gene, CDR1 is SGHAT and CDR2 is FQDESV (reference sequence). This CDR3 comprises 14 residues. CDR3 residues: CASSLVGREDTQYF. The CDR3 DNA is TGTGCCAGCAGCTTAGTAGGGCGAGAAGATACCCAGTACTTC.

For this clonotype: The germline gene is not matched at one end of the junction; a read error may be the cause. V gene TRBV11-2 combines with J gene TRBJ1-2; possible D gene TRBD1, 6 bases. Per the germline V gene, CDR1 is SGHAT and CDR2 is FQNNGV. The CDR3 loop spans 13 amino acids. CDR3 coding DNA: TGTCCCAGCACTCAGGGGTGGGGTGGAGACTACACCTTC. Encoded protein: CPSTQGWGGDYTF.

This clonotype was recorded only once. CDR3: CASNFNGPPQETQYF. DNA for the CDR3: TGCGCCAGCAACTTCAACGGTCCCCCCCAAGAGACCCAGTACTTC. The chain employs TRBV5-1 and TRBJ2-5, with D unresolved. Germline values: CDR1 SGHRS, CDR2 YFSETQ. Trimming shortened V by 6 bases and J by 1 base, and 16 bases separated the two germline ends. This CDR3 contains 15 residues.

Turning to this clonotype: One end of the junction varies from germline; a read error may be responsible. V usage is TRBV11-3 and J usage is TRBJ1-6; no reliable D call. Germline CDR1 reads SGHNT; CDR2 reads YENEEA. This CDR3 is 15 amino acids long. The CDR3 bases are TGTGCCAGCAGCTTTAAGTGGAGCTATAACTCACCTCTCAACTTT. Protein: CASSFKWSYNSPLNF.

This clonotype was seen many times. This chain uses TRBV11-2 with TRBJ2-3; 8 bases are a match to TRBD2. The CDR3 loop spans 17 amino acids. V shed 5 bases and J 2 bases; nucleotides not matched to a gene: 12. The germline V gene encodes CDR1 SGHAT and CDR2 FQNNGV. The CDR3 spells CASSHRGSGSLTDTQYF. CDR3 coding DNA: TGTGCCAGCAGCCATCGAGGGAGCGGGAGCCTCACAGATACGCAGTATTTT.

Notes on this clonotype: This CDR3 is missing its conserved last phenylalanine or tryptophan, likely due to a read error. No DNA is shown, since the ends of the CDR3 on it are uncertain; the CDR3 is the one TCRdb lists. The V gene is TRBV11-2, the J gene TRBJ1-6; TRBD1, the table's D call, lacks a check against the DNA. Germline CDR1 SGHAT, CDR2 FQNNGV. With termini counted, the CDR3 has 14 amino acids. The CDR3 protein is CASGEGTGDSPPHS.

The V gene is TRBV11-2, the J gene TRBJ2-1; D remains ambiguous. TRBJ2-7 explains the end of the DNA better; the J call may be wrong. Germline V gene data show CDR1 as SGHAT and CDR2 as FQNNGV. The CDR3 length is 11 residues. CDR3 nucleotides: TGTGCCAGTCAACAGCTTAATGAGCAGTACTTC. Its translation is CASQQLNEQYF.

The chain combines TRBV10-1 with TRBJ2-3; no clear D. Germline V gives CDR1 WNHNN, CDR2 SYGVQD (reference sequence). The CDR3 loop spans 14 amino acids. This CDR3 reads CTTSEGRKAHTQYF. The CDR3 nucleotides are TGCACCACCAGTGAAGGGCGGAAAGCACATACGCAGTATTTT.

Regarding this clonotype: The limits of the CDR3 on the DNA are not certain, so only TCRdb's listed CDR3 is given. The chain couples TRBV20-1 to TRBJ1-2. The CDR3 is 13 amino acids in total, end residues counted. In germline, CDR1 is DFQATT, CDR2 SNEGSKA (reference sequence). The CDR3 protein is CSADGTPGYDCTF.

The table lists this clonotype with many counts. One end of the junction varies from germline; a read error may be responsible. This rearrangement joins TRBV28 to TRBJ2-2; TRBD1 might be the D (6 bases). Germline V gene lookup returns CDR1 MDHEN and CDR2 SYDVKM. The CDR3 has 17 residues. The DNA of the CDR3 is TGTGCCGGCAGTTTACCCGACAGGTTGGGGAACACCGGGGAGCTGTTTTTT. The encoded protein is CAGSLPDRLGNTGELFF.

As regards this clonotype: An end of the junction does not agree with germline; a read error may underlie this. The genes are TRBV20-1 and TRBJ2-2, with TRBD1 identical over 11 bases. Germline CDR1 DFQATT, CDR2 SNEGSKA (reference sequence). The CDR3 sequence is 15 residues long. CDR3 sequence: CSARGTGGADRELFF. The DNA for the CDR3 is TGCAGTGCTAGAGGGACAGGGGGCGCAGACCGGGAACTGTTTTTT.

Remarks on this clonotype: Germline is not matched at one junction end, which may reflect a read error. The gene calls are TRBV14 and TRBJ2-7, with D perhaps TRBD2 (6 bases). This CDR3 is built from 15 residues. Per germline, CDR1 SGHDN and CDR2 FVKESK. The DNA for the CDR3 is TGTACCAGCAGCCAGGTGGCGGGGATTGACTACGAGCAGTACTTC. Its translation: CTSSQVAGIDYEQYF.

Points on this clonotype: A junction boundary mismatches the germline segment, possibly from a read error. The V call is TRBV7-3, the J call TRBJ2-6, with 8 positions matching TRBD1. The CDR3 has 17 amino acids. CDR1 is SGHTA, CDR2 FQGTGA, per germline. CDR3 in DNA: TGTGCCAGCGGCTTAACGGGGACAGGCTCTGGGGCCAACGTCGTGACTTTC. Its translation is CASGLTGTGSGANVVTF. Based on the CDR3 plus reference TRBV7-3 and TRBJ2-6, the full variable domain is GAGVSQTPSNKVTEKGKYVELRCDPISGHTALYWYRQSLGQGPEFLIYFQGTGAADDSGLPNDRFFAVRPEGSVSTLKIQRTERGDSAVYLCASGLTGTGSGANVVTFGAGSRLTVL.

Concerning this clonotype: The junction shows a germline mismatch at one end, possibly a read error. The CDR3 loop reads CASSLGAGTTYEQYF. The CDR3 DNA reads as TGTGCCAGCAGCTTAGGGGCAGGTACAACCTACGAGCAGTACTTT. The V gene is TRBV11-3, the J gene TRBJ2-7; D not resolved. Looked up from germline, CDR1 is SGHNT and CDR2 is YENEEA. The CDR3 has 15 residues.

For this clonotype: Germline and junction disagree at one end, which may indicate a read error. This chain joins TRBV6-5 and TRBJ2-7; D might be TRBD1 (6 bases). The germline V gene encodes CDR1 MNHEY and CDR2 SVGAGI. The CDR3 spans 15 residues. The CDR3 protein is CASSYKDSNSYGQYF. The CDR3 DNA is TGTGCCAGCAGTTACAAGGACAGTAACTCCTACGGGCAGTACTTC.

This clonotype was observed once. This chain joins TRBV6-6 and TRBJ2-3; D might be TRBD2 (6 bases). Trimming shortened V by 4 bases and J by 15 bases, and 32 bases separated the two germline ends. This CDR3 has 17 amino acids. CDR1 is MNHNY and CDR2 is SVGAGI in the germline V gene (reference sequence). The CDR3 DNA is TGTGCCAGCAGTTTCACCTTAGACCGGGGAGGCCAGATAAGGCAATATTTT. Residues: CASSFTLDRGGQIRQYF.

Regarding this clonotype: A junction boundary mismatches the germline segment, possibly from a read error. The chain is built from TRBV11-1 and TRBJ1-2; unclear D gene. The CDR3 totals 15 residues. CDR1 and CDR2 from the germline V gene are SGHAT and FQDESV (reference sequence). This CDR3 reads CASRPSTRTSYCYTF. Here the CDR3 DNA reads TGTGCCAGCAGACCTTCGACCCGGACGTCCTATTGCTACACCTTC. Supplemented by reference TRBV11-1 and TRBJ1-2, the full variable domain reads EAEVAQSPRYKITEKSQAVAFWCDPISGHATLYWYRQILGQGPELLVQFQDESVVDDSQLPKDRFSAERLKGVDSTLKIQPAELGDSAMYLCASRPSTRTSYCYTFGSGTRLTVV.

As to this clonotype: At one end, the junction sequence differs from germline, possibly due to a read error. The chain is built from TRBV5-1 and TRBJ2-1, with D perhaps matching TRBD2 (6 bases). Germline-derived CDR1 and CDR2 are SGHRS and YFSETQ. This CDR3 spans 14 amino acids. The CDR3 loop reads CASRSSAGYNERFF. The CDR3 DNA sequence: TGTGCCAGCAGATCAAGCGCGGGGTACAATGAGCGGTTCTTC.

Comments on this clonotype: The conserved phenylalanine or tryptophan normally closing the CDR3 is absent here, so this likely arose from a read error. It is unclear where the CDR3 begins or ends on the DNA, so no DNA is shown, and the CDR3 is as TCRdb lists it. The chain combines TRBV11-2 with TRBJ2-3; the table's TRBD1 call for D was not verified on the DNA. The CDR3 length equals 16 residues, ends included. In germline, CDR1 is SGHAT, CDR2 FQNNGV. CDR3 residues: CASSRTRLGRGDTQYY.

A single count supports this clonotype. Because the CDR3 is missing its conserved closing phenylalanine or tryptophan, this is likely a read error. The chain links TRBV11-2 to TRBJ1-2; TRBD1 aligns across 7 bases. The CDR3 loop spans 13 amino acids. The germline gives CDR1 SGHAT, CDR2 FQNNGV. The CDR3 here is CTSTQGGDGGYTL. The CDR3 bases are TGTACCAGCACTCAGGGGGGGGATGGAGGCTACACCTTA.

The V gene is TRBV19, the J gene TRBJ2-7; tentatively, D is TRBD1 (6 bases). CDR1 is LNHDA, CDR2 SQIVND, per germline (reference sequence). Trimming took 4 bases from V and 6 from J, leaving 22 bases between them. There are 16 residues in the CDR3. The CDR3 bases are TGTGCCAGTAGTAAACCCTCCAGGACAGCGATTTTCGAGCAGTACTTC. This translates into CASSKPSRTAIFEQYF.

This clonotype was picked up one time. The CDR3 ends on some other residue instead of the conserved phenylalanine or tryptophan, so this is likely a read error. The chain is built from TRBV11-3 and TRBJ2-1; a weak D match, TRBD2 (6 bases). CDR3 length equals 17 residues. From germline, CDR1 is SGHNT and CDR2 YENEEA. Trimming took 1 base from V and 4 from J, leaving 17 bases between them. As DNA, the CDR3 is TGTGCCAGCAGCTTAGGCCTACTAGTGGGAGGATACAATGAGCAGTTCTAC. This encodes CASSLGLLVGGYNEQFY.